Sequencing of this TCR beta chain was carried out in a study of identical twins (dated by TCRdb to about 2016). Context from the whole study: To test whether fetal clonotypes persist, the study used deep sequencing on TCR alpha and beta repertoires from monozygotic twins, unrelated adults of various ages, and cord blood. To rule out contamination, the twin experiments were replicated at different times with different library preparation protocols. General findings and caveats noted by the study authors: Compared with coincidental sharing between unrelated individuals, an excess of low generation-probability sequences was observed among out-of-frame TCR alpha sequences shared between twins. Invariant T cells such as MAIT and iNKT could partly confound zero-insertion analyses, although diverse VJ usage argued against such confounding for most clonotypes. Fewer insertions were carried by abundant cord blood beta clonotypes; a weaker similar trend was observed in young adult naive repertoires, while no such trend was observed in memory repertoires. The excess sharing between twins in beta out-of-frame sequences was weaker because fewer shared sequences reduced the signal-to-noise ratio. Out-of-frame TCR alpha sharing in monozygotic twins was systematically underestimated by recombination models, whereas sharing between unrelated individuals was in agreement with the recombination models. Because the same donors could not be followed over many years, the conclusions relied on cross-sectional statistical analysis.

Every donor in the study was a healthy Caucasian. Three pairs of female monozygotic twins, all aged 18 to 29 years, were included in the twin cohort. RNA for TCR libraries was isolated from peripheral blood mononuclear cells. This clonotype was observed a handful of times. The antigen this receptor binds is unknown. Base-call qualities are not available, and no considerably larger clone is one nucleotide away. The CDR3 starts with the cysteine, ends with the phenylalanine, and has 12 residues. The sequence is cut down to CDR3 DNA, 36 bases in frame from base 1. V and J are truncated by 6 bases and 6 bases respectively, leaving an intervening sequence of 8 bases. Library preparation used 5' RACE. The sample was run on an Illumina HiSeq 2000. A universal primer binding site was added through template switching, and the final cDNA carried a unique molecular identifier so that TCR cDNA molecules could be counted accurately. Specific primers in the conserved constant-segment region were used to synthesize first-strand cDNA for TCR alpha and beta chains. To control for contamination, every cDNA library carried two barcodes: a SMART-Mk sample barcode plus Illumina barcodes. TruSeq adapter sequences along with Illumina sample barcodes were introduced in two successive PCR steps. The TCR alpha and beta cDNA libraries were sequenced on the Illumina HiSeq platform using custom primers. The study's processing was this. Raw reads were processed with MiGEC to extract unique molecular identifiers, and MiXCR was used to determine CDR3 positions. For each individual, recombination models were inferred using an EM algorithm with the repgenHMM and IGoR tools. Shared clonotype analysis was performed with the tcR package in R, normalizing sharing by the product of cloneset sizes. Out-of-frame nonproductive sequences were analyzed to study raw recombination free of thymic and clonal selection effects. TCRdb reworked the public reads: Q25 trimming with fastp, MiXCR clone assembly, productive beta chains retained. Rows merge per CDR3 protein into single entries with the most common DNA and genes. Here the V and J calls rest on TCRdb's processing, not on the authors' analysis. Counted in this sample were hundreds of thousands of distinct CDR3 sequences; about 20% of them appeared once. The leading ten clones occupy less than 15% of the sample.

The same data also went into a second study, on T cells expressing NK-cell markers. Taken from the second paper: TCR beta-chain repertoires were profiled in sorted CD3+CD56+NKG2C+, CD3+CD56+NKG2C- and CD3+CD56-NKG2C+ T-cell subsets from fewer than 10 donors. Among the eight sequenced donors, seven were HCMV-seropositive and one was HCMV-seronegative. In several experiments an anti-gammadeltaTCR antibody was added to restrict sorting to alphabetaTCR-expressing T cells. In roughly six donors, the dominant CD3+CD56+NKG2C+ clonotypes ranked among the top 10 CD8+ clonotypes, making up about 1.0-8% of CD8+ T cells. Those dominant clonotypes were again the most abundant among CD3+CD56-NKG2C+ cells in a few donors, at roughly 25-60.1%. It remained unclear whether the expanded NKG2C-expressing T cell clones were specific for HCMV antigens. All eight donors whose samples were sequenced were randomly selected healthy volunteers, three of them men and five women. A commercial ELISA kit detecting HCMV-specific IgG in serum was used to determine HCMV serostatus. For about six donors, unsorted PBMC were also used to sequence bulk peripheral blood T-cell repertoires. MIGEC was used to demultiplex reads and group reads by UMI, and MiTCR was used to assemble and quantify clonotypes. Only TCR cDNA sequences supported by at least two reads were kept to exclude erroneous sequences. Downstream repertoire analysis used the tcR package, and clonotypes were matched across fractions by CDR3 nucleotide sequence plus V segment. VDJmatch was used to annotate antigen specificity against VDJdb, with one amino acid substitution in CDR3 permitted.

This sequence originates from a woman younger than 30 in good health. This chain joins TRBV12-3 or TRBV12-4 to TRBJ2-2; the D gene assignment is ambiguous. Sequenced material: PBMCs. The CDR3 has the sequence CASSSLSGELFF. The DNA reads TGTGCCAGCAGCTCACTATCCGGGGAGCTGTTTTTT.